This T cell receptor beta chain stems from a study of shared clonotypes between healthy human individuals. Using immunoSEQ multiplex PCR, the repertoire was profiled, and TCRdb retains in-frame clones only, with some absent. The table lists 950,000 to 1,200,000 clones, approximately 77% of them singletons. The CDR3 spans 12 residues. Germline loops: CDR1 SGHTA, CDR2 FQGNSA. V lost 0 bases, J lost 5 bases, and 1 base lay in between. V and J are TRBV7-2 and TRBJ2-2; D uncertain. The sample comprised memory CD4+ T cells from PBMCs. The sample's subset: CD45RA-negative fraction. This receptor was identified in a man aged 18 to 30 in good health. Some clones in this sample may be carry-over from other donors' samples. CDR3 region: CASSLATGELFF. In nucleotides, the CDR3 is TGTGCCAGCAGCTTAGCGACCGGGGAGCTGTTTTTT.